The subject of this entry is one T cell receptor beta chain. Its target is not known. The sample originates from a study of T cell responses to AZD1222 COVID-19 vaccine. Study-level findings and limits: Across the whole spike, CD4 TCRs peaked at regions 160-218 and 743-854. Sampling captured repertoires only after the peak T cell response.

The protocol was immunoSEQ multiplex PCR, while the TCRdb copy is restricted to in-frame clones and leaves out a portion. This table holds over 100,000 clones, roughly 88% found once. From germline, CDR1 is MDHEN and CDR2 SYDVKM. CDR3 length equals 14 residues. V lost 10 bases to trimming and J lost 2 bases, with 18 bases between them. The V gene is TRBV28, the J gene TRBJ2-7; D possibly uses TRBD1 or TRBD2 (7 bases each). The clonotype originates from an adult in good health. The source was peripheral blood, collected on day 0 of MenACWY control vaccination. The CDR3 sequence: CAIQGGVVPYEQYF. The CDR3 bases are TGTGCCATCCAGGGGGGGGTTGTGCCCTACGAGCAGTACTTC.